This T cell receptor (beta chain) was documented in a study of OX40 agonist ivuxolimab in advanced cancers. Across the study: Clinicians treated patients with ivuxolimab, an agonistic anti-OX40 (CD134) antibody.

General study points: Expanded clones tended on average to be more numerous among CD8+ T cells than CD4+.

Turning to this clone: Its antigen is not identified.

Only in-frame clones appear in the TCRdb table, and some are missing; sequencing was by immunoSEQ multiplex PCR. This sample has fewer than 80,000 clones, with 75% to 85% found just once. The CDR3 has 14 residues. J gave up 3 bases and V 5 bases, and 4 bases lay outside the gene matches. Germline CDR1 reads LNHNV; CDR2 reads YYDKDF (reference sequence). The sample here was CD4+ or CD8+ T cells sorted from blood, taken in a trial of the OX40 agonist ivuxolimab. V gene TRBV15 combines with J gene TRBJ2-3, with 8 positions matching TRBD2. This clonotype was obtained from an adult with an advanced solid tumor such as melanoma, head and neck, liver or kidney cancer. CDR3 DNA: TGTGCCACCAGCTCGGGGGGGCAGACAGATACGCAGTATTTT. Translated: CATSSGGQTDTQYF.